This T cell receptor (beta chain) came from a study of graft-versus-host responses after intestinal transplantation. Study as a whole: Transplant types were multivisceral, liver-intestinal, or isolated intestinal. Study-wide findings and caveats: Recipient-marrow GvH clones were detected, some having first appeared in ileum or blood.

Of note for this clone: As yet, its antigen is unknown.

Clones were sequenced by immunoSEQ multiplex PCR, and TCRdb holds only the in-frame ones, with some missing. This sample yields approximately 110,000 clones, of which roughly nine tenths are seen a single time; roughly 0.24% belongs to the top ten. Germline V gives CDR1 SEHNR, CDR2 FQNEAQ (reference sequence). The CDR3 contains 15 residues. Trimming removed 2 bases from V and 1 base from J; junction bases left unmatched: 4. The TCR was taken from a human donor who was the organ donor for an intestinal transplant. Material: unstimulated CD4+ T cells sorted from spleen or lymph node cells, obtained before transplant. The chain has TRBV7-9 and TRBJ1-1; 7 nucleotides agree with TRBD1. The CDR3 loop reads CASSLPTGANTEAFF. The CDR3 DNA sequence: TGTGCCAGCAGCTTACCAACAGGGGCGAACACTGAAGCTTTCTTT.